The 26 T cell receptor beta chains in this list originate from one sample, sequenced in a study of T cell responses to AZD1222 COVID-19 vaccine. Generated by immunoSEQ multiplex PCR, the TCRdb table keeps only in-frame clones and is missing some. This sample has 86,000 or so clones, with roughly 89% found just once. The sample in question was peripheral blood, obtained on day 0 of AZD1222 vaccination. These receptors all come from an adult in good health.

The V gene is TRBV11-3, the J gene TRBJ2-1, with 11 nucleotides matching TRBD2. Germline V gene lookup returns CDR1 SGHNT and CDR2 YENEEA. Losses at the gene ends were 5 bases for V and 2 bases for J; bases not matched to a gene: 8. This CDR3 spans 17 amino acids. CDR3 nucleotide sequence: TGTGCCAGCAGCCTTACTAGCGGGAGAAATGCCTACAATGAGCAGTTCTTC. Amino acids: CASSLTSGRNAYNEQFF. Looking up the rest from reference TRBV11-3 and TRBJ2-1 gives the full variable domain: EAGVVQSPRYKIIEKKQPVAFWCNPISGHNTLYWYLQNLGQGPELLIRYENEEAVDDSQLPKDRFSAERLKGVDSTLKIQPAELGDSAVYLCASSLTSGRNAYNEQFFGPGTRLTVL.

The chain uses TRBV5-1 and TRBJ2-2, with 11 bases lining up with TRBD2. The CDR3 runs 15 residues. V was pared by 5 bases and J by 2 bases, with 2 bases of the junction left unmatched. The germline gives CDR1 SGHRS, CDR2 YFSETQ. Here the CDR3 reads CASSTSGGNTGELFF. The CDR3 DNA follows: TGCGCCAGCAGTACTAGCGGGGGAAACACCGGGGAGCTGTTTTTT.

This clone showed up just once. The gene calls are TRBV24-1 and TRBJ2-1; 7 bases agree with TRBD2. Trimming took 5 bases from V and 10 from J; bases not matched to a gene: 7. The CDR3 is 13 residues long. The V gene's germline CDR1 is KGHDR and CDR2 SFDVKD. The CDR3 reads CATSAAGAGEQFF. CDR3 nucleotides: TGTGCCACCAGTGCGGCGGGAGCGGGGGAGCAGTTCTTC.

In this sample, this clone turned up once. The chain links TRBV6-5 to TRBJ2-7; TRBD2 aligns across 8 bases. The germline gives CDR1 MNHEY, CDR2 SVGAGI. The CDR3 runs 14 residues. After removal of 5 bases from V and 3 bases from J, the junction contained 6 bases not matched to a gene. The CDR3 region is CASSKREGLYEQYF. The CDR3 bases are TGTGCCAGCAGTAAACGGGAGGGCCTCTACGAGCAGTACTTC.

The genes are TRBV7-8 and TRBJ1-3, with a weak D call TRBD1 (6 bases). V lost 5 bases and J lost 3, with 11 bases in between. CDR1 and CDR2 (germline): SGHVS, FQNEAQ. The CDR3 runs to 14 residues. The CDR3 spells CASSPQGHGNTIYF. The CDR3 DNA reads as TGTGCCAGCAGCCCGCAGGGGCATGGAAACACCATATATTTT.

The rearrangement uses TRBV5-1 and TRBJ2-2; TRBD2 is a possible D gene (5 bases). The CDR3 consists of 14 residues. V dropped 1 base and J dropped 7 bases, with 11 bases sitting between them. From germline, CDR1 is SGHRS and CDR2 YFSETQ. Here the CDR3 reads CASSLMASGGELFF. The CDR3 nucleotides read TGCGCCAGCAGCTTGATGGCGAGCGGCGGGGAGCTGTTTTTT.

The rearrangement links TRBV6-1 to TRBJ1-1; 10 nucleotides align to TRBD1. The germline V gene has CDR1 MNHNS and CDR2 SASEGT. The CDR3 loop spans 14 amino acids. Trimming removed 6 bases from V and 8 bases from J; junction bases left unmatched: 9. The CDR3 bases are TGTGCCAGCAGACCCTCCGGGACAGGGGCAGAAGCTTTCTTT. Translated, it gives CASRPSGTGAEAFF.

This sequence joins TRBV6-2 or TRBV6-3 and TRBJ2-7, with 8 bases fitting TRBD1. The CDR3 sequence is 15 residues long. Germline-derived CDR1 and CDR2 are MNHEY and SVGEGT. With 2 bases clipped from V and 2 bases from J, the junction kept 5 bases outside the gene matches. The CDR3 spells CASSYGQGLTYEQYF. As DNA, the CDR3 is TGTGCCAGCAGTTACGGACAGGGCCTCACCTACGAGCAGTACTTC.

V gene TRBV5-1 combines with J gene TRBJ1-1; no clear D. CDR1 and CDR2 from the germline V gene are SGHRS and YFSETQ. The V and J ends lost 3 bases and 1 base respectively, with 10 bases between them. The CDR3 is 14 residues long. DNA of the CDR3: TGCGCCAGCAGCTGGGCAGCAACGAACACTGAAGCTTTCTTT. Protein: CASSWAATNTEAFF.

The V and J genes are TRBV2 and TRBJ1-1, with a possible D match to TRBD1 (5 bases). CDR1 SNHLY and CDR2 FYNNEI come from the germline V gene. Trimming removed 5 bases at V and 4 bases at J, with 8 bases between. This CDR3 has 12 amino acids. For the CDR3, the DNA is TGTGCCAGCAGTTACGACAGCACTGAAGCTTTCTTT. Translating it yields CASSYDSTEAFF.

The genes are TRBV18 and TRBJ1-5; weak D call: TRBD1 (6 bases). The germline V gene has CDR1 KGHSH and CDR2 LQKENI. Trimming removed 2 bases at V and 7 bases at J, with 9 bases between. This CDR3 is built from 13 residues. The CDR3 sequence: CASSPGGGQPQHF. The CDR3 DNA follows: TGTGCCAGCTCACCAGGGGGCGGACAGCCCCAGCATTTT.

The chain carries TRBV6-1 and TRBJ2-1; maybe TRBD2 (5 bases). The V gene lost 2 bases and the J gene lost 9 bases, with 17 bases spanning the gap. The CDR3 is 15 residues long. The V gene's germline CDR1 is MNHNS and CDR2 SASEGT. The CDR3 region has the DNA TGTGCCAGCAGTGAACCGGGCCAGACTACAATTGAGCAGTTCTTC. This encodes CASSEPGQTTIEQFF.

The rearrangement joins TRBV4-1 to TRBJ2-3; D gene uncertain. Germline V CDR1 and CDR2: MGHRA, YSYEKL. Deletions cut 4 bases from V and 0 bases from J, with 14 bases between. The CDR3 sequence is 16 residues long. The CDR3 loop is CASSPLLRPSTDTQYF. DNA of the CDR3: TGCGCCAGCAGCCCTTTGCTGCGGCCTAGCACAGATACGCAGTATTTT.

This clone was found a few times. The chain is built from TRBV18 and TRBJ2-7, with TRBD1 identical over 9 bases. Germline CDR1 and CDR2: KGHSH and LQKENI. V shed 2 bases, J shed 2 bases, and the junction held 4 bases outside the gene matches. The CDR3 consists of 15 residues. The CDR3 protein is CASSPGQGSPYEQYF. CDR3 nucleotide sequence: TGTGCCAGCTCACCAGGACAGGGGAGTCCCTACGAGCAGTACTTC.

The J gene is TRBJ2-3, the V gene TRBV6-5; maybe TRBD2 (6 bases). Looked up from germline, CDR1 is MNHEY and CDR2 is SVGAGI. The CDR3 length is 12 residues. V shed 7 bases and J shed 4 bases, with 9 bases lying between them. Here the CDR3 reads CASTGGADTQYF. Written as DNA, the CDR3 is TGTGCCAGCACCGGCGGGGCAGATACGCAGTATTTT.

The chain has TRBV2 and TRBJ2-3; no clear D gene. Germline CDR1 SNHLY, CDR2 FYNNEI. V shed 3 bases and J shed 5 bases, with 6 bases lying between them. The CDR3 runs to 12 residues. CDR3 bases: TGTGCCAGCAGTGACAACGGAGATACGCAGTATTTT. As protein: CASSDNGDTQYF.

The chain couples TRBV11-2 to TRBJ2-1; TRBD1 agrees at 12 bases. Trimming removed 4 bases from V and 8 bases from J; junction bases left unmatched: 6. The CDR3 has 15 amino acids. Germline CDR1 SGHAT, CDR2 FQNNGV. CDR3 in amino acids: CASSSAGQGAYEQFF. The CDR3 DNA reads TGTGCCAGCAGCTCCGCGGGACAGGGGGCTTATGAGCAGTTCTTC.

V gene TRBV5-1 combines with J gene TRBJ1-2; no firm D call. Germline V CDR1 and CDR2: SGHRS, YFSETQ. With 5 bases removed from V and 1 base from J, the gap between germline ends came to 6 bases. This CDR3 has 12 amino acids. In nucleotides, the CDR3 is TGCGCCAGCAGTGGGAGTAACTATGGCTACACCTTC. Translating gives CASSGSNYGYTF.

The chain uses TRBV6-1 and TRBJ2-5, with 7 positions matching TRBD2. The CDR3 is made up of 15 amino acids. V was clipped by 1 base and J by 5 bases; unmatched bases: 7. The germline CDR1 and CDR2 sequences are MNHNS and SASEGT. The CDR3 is CASSEVGGGRETQYF. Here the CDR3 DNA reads TGTGCCAGCAGTGAAGTTGGGGGAGGGAGGGAGACCCAGTACTTC.

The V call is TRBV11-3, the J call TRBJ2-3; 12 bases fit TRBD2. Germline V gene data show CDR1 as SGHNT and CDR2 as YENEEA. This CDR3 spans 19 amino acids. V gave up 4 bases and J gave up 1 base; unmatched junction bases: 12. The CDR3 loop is CASSSSGTSGFEGTDTQYF. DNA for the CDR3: TGTGCCAGCAGCTCCTCCGGGACTAGCGGGTTTGAGGGCACAGATACGCAGTATTTT.

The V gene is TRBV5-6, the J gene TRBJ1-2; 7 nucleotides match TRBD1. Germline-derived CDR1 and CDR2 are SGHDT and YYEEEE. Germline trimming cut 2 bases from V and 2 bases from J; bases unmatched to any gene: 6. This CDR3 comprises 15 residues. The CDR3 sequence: CASSLPTGMNYGYTF. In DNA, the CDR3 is TGTGCCAGCAGCTTACCGACAGGGATGAACTATGGCTACACCTTC. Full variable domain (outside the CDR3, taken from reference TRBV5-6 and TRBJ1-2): DAGVTQSPTHLIKTRGQQVTLRCSPKSGHDTVSWYQQALGQGPQFIFQYYEEEERQRGNFPDRFSGHQFPNYSSELNVNALLLGDSALYLCASSLPTGMNYGYTFGSGTRLTVV.

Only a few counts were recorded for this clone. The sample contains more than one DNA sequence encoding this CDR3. The DNA for the CDR3 is TGTGCCAGCAGCTTAGCAGCTGCAGATACGCAGTATTTT. This sequence encodes CASSLAAADTQYF. The V and J genes are TRBV7-9 and TRBJ2-3; D is unresolved. Germline values: CDR1 SEHNR, CDR2 FQNEAQ (reference sequence). Trimming cost V 0 bases and J 4 bases, with 5 bases left between them. The CDR3 contains 13 residues.

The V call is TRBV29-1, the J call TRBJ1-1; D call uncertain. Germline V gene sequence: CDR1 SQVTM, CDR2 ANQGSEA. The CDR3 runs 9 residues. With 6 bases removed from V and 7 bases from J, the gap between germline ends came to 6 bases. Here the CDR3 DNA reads TGCAGCGTGGGAGATGAAGCTTTCTTT. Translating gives CSVGDEAFF.

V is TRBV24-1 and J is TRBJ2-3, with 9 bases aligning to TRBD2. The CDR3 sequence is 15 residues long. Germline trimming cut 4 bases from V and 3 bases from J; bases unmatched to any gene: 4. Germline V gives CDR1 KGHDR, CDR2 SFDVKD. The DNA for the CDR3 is TGTGCCACCAGTGAGAGCGGGGGGATTACAGATACGCAGTATTTT. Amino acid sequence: CATSESGGITDTQYF.

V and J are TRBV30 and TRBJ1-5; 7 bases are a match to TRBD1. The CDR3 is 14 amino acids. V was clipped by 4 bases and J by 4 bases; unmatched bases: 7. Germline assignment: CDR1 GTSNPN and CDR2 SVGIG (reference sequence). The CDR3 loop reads CAWTKSGQNQPQHF. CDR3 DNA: TGTGCCTGGACCAAATCGGGACAGAATCAGCCCCAGCATTTT.

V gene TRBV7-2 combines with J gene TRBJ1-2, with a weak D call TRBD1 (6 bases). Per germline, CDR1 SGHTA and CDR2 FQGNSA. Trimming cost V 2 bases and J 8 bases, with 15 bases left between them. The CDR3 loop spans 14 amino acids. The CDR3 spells CASSLNRDSVGYTF. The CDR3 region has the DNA TGTGCCAGCAGCTTAAACAGGGATTCGGTAGGCTACACCTTC.